This record looks at one TCR beta chain sequence and its context. The sample originates from a study of T-cell reconstitution after alpha-beta-depleted transplantation in children. Library preparation (for TCRbeta) was performed with unique molecular identifiers. TCRdb analysed the PCR reads with MiXCR anew, one entry per CDR3 protein. The sample gives 90,000 to 100,000 distinct CDR3 sequences, around a quarter of which show up once; around a fifth is in the top ten. This CDR3 spans 16 amino acids. Germline-derived CDR1 and CDR2 are SGHAT and FQNNGV. The V segment lost 10 bases and the J segment 3 bases; nucleotides outside the gene matches: 11.

Specimen: PBMCs, collected before TCRalphabeta/CD19-depleted stem cell transplant. This TCR came from a boy between 2 and 10 years old with acute lymphoblastic leukemia, due to receive a stem cell transplant. V is TRBV11-2 and J is TRBJ2-2; 10 bases map to TRBD2. This CDR3 is CAIQRASGRYTGELFF. CDR3 sequence (DNA): TGTGCCATCCAGCGGGCTAGCGGGAGATACACCGGGGAGCTGTTTTTT.